The present TCR beta chain was sequenced within a study of pediatric ulcerative colitis. Study-level background: Several patients showed pancolitis and two showed left-sided colitis. Study conclusions and caveats: Blood samples from a couple of patients yielded substantially fewer templates and were excluded from blood-rectal overlap analysis. Acute severe colitis showed lower rectal diversity from clonal expansions.

Per the germline V gene, CDR1 is MNHEY and CDR2 is SVGAGI. The CDR3 covers 15 residues. The V and J ends lost 0 bases and 2 bases respectively, with 9 bases between them. Here immunoSEQ multiplex PCR was the method, and the copy in TCRdb shows in-frame clones only, minus some. The data hold around 37,000 clones, with 75% observed a single time. The rectum was sampled with one to two pinch biopsies at colonoscopy. Note on this clone: No antigen is known for it.

The sequence was collected from a boy aged 5-17 years with severe ulcerative colitis. This chain connects TRBV6-5 to TRBJ2-3, with a weak D call TRBD2 (5 bases). The material sequenced was gut tissue. The CDR3 protein is CASSYSAGNTDTQYF. Written as DNA, the CDR3 is TGTGCCAGCAGTTACTCGGCGGGCAACACAGATACGCAGTATTTT.